This TCR beta chain came from a study of brain T cells in children with intractable seizures. Study-wide points: Absence of clones before surgery may stem from lower sequencing depth.

Comments on this clone: Antigen specificity is unknown.

Regarding time point: blood from clinic visit 5 months post-surgery; TSC patient then seizure free. The sequenced cases were selected for having the highest brain T cell transcript signatures. Pre-surgery treatment included at least one anti-epileptic drug. Produced via immunoSEQ multiplex PCR; TCRdb's table is partial and in-frame only. This sample has about 350,000 clones, with roughly 92% found just once. V gave up 5 bases and J gave up 1 base; unmatched junction bases: 7. Germline CDR1 is SGHNT and CDR2 is YENEEA. This CDR3 is 16 amino acids long. The chain carries TRBV11-3 and TRBJ2-1; 8 bases match TRBD2. The starting material was peripheral blood, obtained roughly 5 months after surgery. This clonotype was sampled from a boy under two years old with tuberous sclerosis and intractable seizures. The DNA for the CDR3 is TGTGCCAGCAGCGCCGGGGGGGGCGCTTCCTACAATGAGCAGTTCTTC. As protein: CASSAGGGASYNEQFF.